This T cell receptor beta chain was documented in a study of blood T cell repertoires in COVID-19. Germline V gives CDR1 SGHNT, CDR2 YYREEE (reference sequence). The CDR3 totals 15 residues. V was pared by 2 bases and J by 1 base, with 11 bases between. Original processing notes: Estimation of nucleated cell counts relied on the amplification of reference gene primers. Assay: immunoSEQ multiplex PCR; the TCRdb copy retains only in-frame clones and omits some. V and J calls and clone size are given by that table; D and trimming were obtained from the DNA. The sample carries over 150,000 clones, roughly 83% recorded once.

The sequence derives from a woman aged 55-70 years with acute or convalescent COVID-19. Sequenced sample: peripheral blood. J is TRBJ2-3 and V is TRBV5-4; D possibly corresponds to TRBD2 (6 bases). CDR3 in DNA: TGTGCCAGCAGCTTAGCGGGTTACCGCACAGATACGCAGTATTTT. Translated, it gives CASSLAGYRTDTQYF.